This T cell receptor beta chain was obtained from a study of blood T cell repertoires in COVID-19. TCRdb's copy holds only in-frame clones and misses some; the assay was immunoSEQ multiplex PCR. This table holds over 100,000 clones, over 65% found once. The sample was peripheral blood. The sequence came from a human donor in a cohort sampled during active COVID-19.

CDR3: CASRAIDRYSHTEAFF. DNA for the CDR3: TGTGCCAGCAGGGCAATCGACAGGTACTCCCACACTGAAGCTTTCTTT. The chain couples TRBV9 to TRBJ1-1, with D possibly matching TRBD1 (6 bases). Trimming stripped 5 bases from V and 3 bases from J, with 20 bases between. CDR1 is SGDLS, CDR2 YYNGEE, per germline. CDR3 length: 16 residues.